These 6 T cell receptor beta chains share one sample of origin, sequenced in a study of blood T cells in healthy people across ages. Through a sample-barcoded 5' primer and a J-beta primer mix, a second PCR was run for roughly 6 to 11 cycles. One entry per CDR3 protein, called by TCRdb with MiXCR from the 5' RACE reads. The sample yields around 800,000 distinct CDR3 sequences, around 45% seen once. Sequencing used blood. The receptors were gathered from a man older than 75 in good health.

This clonotype was counted a single time. This chain connects TRBV20-1 to TRBJ1-2, with D hard to call. The CDR3 runs to 12 residues. V gave up 6 bases and J gave up 6 bases, with 14 bases separating them. CDR1 and CDR2 (germline): DFQATT, SNEGSKA (reference sequence). CDR3 region: CSAIRGGDGYTF. The DNA of the CDR3 is TGCAGTGCAATCCGCGGAGGTGATGGCTACACCTTC.

The rearrangement links TRBV2 to TRBJ2-1; no clear D gene. V dropped 6 bases and J dropped 8 bases, with 11 bases sitting between them. Germline V gene sequence: CDR1 SNHLY, CDR2 FYNNEI. This CDR3 spans 12 amino acids. The CDR3 DNA reads as TGTGCCAGCAGGGGAATGCCCGATGAGCAGTTCTTC. Translation gives CASRGMPDEQFF.

This clonotype was picked up a small number of times. This rearrangement joins TRBV20-1 to TRBJ1-4; D perhaps matches TRBD1 (5 bases). V lost 3 bases, J lost 0 bases, and 11 bases lay in between. The CDR3 length is 15 residues. The germline gives CDR1 DFQATT, CDR2 SNEGSKA (reference sequence). Written as DNA, the CDR3 is TGCAGTGCTAGTGAGGCGACAGCAACTAATGAAAAACTGTTTTTT. Protein: CSASEATATNEKLFF.

The CDR3 DNA follows: TGCGCCAGCAGCCGCCGGACGGTCTCCTACGAGCAGTACTTC. Amino acids: CASSRRTVSYEQYF. The chain has TRBV5-1 and TRBJ2-7; D is undetermined. Trimming took 4 bases from V and 0 from J, leaving 11 bases between them. CDR1 is SGHRS and CDR2 is YFSETQ in the germline V gene. CDR3 size: 14 residues.

The chain links TRBV12-3 or TRBV12-4 to TRBJ2-3, with 13 bases aligning to TRBD2. Unmatched junction bases numbered 5, after V lost 5 bases and J lost 3 bases. There are 16 residues in the CDR3. The CDR3, as DNA: TGTGCCAGCAGTGTGCGGACTAGCGGGAGAACAGATACGCAGTATTTT. This translates into CASSVRTSGRTDTQYF.

CDR3 region: CASSRAGTSVETQYF. The CDR3 DNA reads as TGTGCCAGCTCACGGGCCGGGACTAGCGTCGAGACCCAGTACTTC. The gene calls are TRBV18 and TRBJ2-5; TRBD2 agrees at 10 bases. CDR1 and CDR2 (germline): KGHSH, LQKENI. Trimming removed 4 bases from V and 5 bases from J; junction bases left unmatched: 7. This CDR3 contains 15 residues.